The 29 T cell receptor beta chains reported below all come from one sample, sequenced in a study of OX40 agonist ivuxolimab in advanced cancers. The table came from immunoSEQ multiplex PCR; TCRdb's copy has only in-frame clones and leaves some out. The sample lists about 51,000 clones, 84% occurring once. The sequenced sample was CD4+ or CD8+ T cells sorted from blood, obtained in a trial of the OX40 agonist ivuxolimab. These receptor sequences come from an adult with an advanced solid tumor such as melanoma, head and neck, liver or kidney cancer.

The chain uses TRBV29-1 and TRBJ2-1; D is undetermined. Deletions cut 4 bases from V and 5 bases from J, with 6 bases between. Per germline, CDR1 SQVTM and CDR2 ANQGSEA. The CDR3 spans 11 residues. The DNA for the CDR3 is TGCAGCGTTGGCCCGAACAATGAGCAGTTCTTC. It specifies CSVGPNNEQFF.

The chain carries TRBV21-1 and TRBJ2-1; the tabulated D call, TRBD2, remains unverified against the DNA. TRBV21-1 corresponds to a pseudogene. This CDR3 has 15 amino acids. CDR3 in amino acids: CASSKGQIRGNEQFF. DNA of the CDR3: TGTGCCAGCAGCAAAGGGCAAATTCGGGGCAATGAGCAGTTCTTC.

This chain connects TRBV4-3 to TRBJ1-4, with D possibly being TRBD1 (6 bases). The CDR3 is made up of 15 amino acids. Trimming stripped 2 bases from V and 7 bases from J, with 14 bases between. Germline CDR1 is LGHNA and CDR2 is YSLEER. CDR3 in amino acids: CASSQSQGGGEKLFF. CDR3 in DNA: TGCGCCAGCAGCCAATCGCAGGGAGGGGGTGAAAAACTGTTTTTT.

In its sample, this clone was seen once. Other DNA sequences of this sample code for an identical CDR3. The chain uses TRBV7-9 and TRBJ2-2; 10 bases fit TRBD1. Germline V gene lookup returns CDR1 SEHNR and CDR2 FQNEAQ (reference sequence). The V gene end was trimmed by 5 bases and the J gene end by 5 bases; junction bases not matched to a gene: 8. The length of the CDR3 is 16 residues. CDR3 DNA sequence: TGTGCCAGCAGCCCCAGGACAGGGGGATTGACCGGGGAGCTGTTTTTT. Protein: CASSPRTGGLTGELFF.

This CDR3 is CSVESDDREKQYF. CDR3 nucleotides: TGCAGCGTTGAAAGTGACGATAGGGAGAAGCAGTACTTC. The genes are TRBV29-1 and TRBJ2-7, with a tentative D call TRBD2 (5 bases). V was trimmed by 2 bases and J by 8 bases, leaving 16 bases between them. The CDR3 spans 13 residues. Germline V gives CDR1 SQVTM, CDR2 ANQGSEA.

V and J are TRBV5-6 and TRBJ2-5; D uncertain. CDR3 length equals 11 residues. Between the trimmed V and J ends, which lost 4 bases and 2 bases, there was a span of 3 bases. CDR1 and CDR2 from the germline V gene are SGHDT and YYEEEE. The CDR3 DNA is TGTGCCAGCAGCCAACAAGAGACCCAGTACTTC. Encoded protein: CASSQQETQYF.

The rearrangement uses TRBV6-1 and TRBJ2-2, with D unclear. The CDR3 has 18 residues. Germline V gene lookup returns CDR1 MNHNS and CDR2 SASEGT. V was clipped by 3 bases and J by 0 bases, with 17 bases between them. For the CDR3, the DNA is TGTGCCAGCAGTGATTGGTCTCGGGTGTGCGCGAACACCGGGGAGCTGTTTTTT. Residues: CASSDWSRVCANTGELFF.

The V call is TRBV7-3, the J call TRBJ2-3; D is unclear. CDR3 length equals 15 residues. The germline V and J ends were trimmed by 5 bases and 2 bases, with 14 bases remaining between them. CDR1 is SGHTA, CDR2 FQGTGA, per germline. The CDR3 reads CASSMLAAPTDTQYF. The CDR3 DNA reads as TGTGCCAGCAGCATGCTCGCGGCCCCCACAGATACGCAGTATTTT.

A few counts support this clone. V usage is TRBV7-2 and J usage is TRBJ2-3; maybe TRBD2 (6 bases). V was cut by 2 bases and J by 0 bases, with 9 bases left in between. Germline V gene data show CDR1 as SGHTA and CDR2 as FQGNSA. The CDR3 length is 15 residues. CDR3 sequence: CASSLLGGSTDTQYF. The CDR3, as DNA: TGTGCCAGCAGCTTATTGGGGGGAAGCACAGATACGCAGTATTTT.

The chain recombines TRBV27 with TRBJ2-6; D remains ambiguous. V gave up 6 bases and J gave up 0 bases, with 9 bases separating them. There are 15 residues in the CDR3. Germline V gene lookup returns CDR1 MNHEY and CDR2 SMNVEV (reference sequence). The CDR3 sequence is CASSEQRSGANVLTF. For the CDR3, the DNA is TGTGCCAGCAGCGAGCAGCGCTCTGGGGCCAACGTCCTGACTTTC. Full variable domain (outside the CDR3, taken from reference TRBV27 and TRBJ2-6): EAQVTQNPRYLITVTGKKLTVTCSQNMNHEYMSWYRQDPGLGLRQIYYSMNVEVTDKGDVPEGYKVSRKEKRNFPLILESPSPNQTSLYFCASSEQRSGANVLTFGAGSRLTVL.

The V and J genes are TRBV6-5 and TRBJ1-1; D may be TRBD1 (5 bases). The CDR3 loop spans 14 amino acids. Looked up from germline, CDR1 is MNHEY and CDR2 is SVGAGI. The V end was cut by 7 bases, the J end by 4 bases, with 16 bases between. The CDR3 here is CASMFGGALTEAFF. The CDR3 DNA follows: TGTGCCAGCATGTTCGGAGGGGCTCTCACTGAAGCTTTCTTT.

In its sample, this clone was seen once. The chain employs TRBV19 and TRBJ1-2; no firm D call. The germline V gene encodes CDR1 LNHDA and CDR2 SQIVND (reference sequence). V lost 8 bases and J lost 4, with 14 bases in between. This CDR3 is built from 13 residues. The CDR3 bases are TGTGCCAGTTTCCGGGGTGGCGGCTATGGCTACACCTTC. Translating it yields CASFRGGGYGYTF.

Written as DNA, the CDR3 is TGTGCCAGCAGCCATCGTGTTGGCGCCGTGGCAGATACGCAGTATTTT. The encoded protein is CASSHRVGAVADTQYF. This rearrangement joins TRBV14 to TRBJ2-3; D not certain. Trimming cost V 3 bases and J 4 bases, with 17 bases left between them. Germline V CDR1 and CDR2: SGHDN, FVKESK. CDR3 length equals 16 residues. Using reference TRBV14 and TRBJ2-3 for the parts outside the CDR3, the full variable domain is EAGVTQFPSHSVIEKGQTVTLRCDPISGHDNLYWYRRVMGKEIKFLLHFVKESKQDESGMPNNRFLAERTGGTYSTLKVQPAELEDSGVYFCASSHRVGAVADTQYFGPGTRLTVL.

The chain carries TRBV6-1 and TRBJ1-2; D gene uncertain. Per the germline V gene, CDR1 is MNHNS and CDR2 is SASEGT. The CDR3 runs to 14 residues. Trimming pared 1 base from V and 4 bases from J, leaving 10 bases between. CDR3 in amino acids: CASSEDVYFYGYTF. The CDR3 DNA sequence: TGTGCCAGCAGTGAAGATGTCTACTTCTATGGCTACACCTTC.

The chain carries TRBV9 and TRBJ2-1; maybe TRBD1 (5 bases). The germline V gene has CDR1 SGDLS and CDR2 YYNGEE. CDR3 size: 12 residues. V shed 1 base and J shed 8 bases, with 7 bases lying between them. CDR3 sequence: CASSVRGDEQFF. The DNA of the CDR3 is TGTGCCAGCAGCGTAAGGGGTGATGAGCAGTTCTTC.

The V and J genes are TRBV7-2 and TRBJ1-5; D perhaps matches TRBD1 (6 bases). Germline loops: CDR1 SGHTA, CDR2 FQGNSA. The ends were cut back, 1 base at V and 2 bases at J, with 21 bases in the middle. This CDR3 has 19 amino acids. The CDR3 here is CASSLGQDRGGWGNQPQHF. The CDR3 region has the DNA TGTGCCAGCAGCTTAGGGCAGGACCGGGGGGGCTGGGGCAATCAGCCCCAGCATTTT.

Here the CDR3 reads CASSLGSTKQGTQYF. As DNA, the CDR3 is TGTGCCAGCAGCTTGGGGAGTACAAAGCAGGGTACGCAGTATTTT. The J gene is TRBJ2-3, the V gene TRBV11-3, with D perhaps TRBD1 or TRBD2 (5 bases each). Trimming took 3 bases from V and 8 from J, leaving 18 bases between them. CDR1 and CDR2 from the germline V gene are SGHNT and YENEEA. This CDR3 has 15 amino acids.

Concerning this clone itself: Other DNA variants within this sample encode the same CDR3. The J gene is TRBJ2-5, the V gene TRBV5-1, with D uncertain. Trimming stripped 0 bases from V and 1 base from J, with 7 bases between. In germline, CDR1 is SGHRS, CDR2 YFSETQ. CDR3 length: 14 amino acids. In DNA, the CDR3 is TGCGCCAGCAGCTTGGGGGCTGGCCAAGAGACCCAGTACTTC. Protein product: CASSLGAGQETQYF.

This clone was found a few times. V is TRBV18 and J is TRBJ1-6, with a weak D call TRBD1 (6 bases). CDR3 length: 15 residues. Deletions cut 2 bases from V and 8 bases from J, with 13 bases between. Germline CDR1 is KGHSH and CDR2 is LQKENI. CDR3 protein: CASSPTGGGHSPLHF. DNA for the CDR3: TGTGCCAGCTCACCAACAGGAGGGGGGCATTCACCCCTCCACTTT.

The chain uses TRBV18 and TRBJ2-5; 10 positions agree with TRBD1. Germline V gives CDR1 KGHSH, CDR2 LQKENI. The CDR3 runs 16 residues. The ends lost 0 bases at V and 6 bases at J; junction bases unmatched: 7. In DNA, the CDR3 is TGTGCCAGCTCACCACCATTCAGGACAGGGGGACAGACCCAGTACTTC. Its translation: CASSPPFRTGGQTQYF.

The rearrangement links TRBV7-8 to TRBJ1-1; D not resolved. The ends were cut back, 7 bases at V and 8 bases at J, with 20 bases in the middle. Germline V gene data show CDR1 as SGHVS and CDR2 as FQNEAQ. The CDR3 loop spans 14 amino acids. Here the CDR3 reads CASTQDYPGMEAFF. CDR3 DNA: TGTGCCAGCACCCAAGATTACCCGGGGATGGAAGCTTTCTTT.

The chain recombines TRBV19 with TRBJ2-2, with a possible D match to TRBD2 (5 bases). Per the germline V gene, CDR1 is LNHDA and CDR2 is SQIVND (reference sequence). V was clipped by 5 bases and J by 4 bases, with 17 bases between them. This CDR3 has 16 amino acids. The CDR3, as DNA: TGTGCCAGTAGTGTATCTATGCGGGTGCTCACCGGGGAGCTGTTTTTT. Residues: CASSVSMRVLTGELFF.

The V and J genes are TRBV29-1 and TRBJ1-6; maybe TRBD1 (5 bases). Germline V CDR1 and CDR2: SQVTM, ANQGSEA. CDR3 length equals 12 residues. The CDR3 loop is CGAGTENSPLHF. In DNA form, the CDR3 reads TGCGGTGCCGGGACGGAGAATTCACCCCTCCACTTT.

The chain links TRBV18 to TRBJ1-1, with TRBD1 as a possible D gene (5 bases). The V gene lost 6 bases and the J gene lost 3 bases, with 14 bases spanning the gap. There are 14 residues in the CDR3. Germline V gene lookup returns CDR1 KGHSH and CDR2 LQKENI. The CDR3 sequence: CASSPLRGDTEAFF. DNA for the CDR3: TGTGCCAGCTCGCCTCTTCGGGGGGACACTGAAGCTTTCTTT.

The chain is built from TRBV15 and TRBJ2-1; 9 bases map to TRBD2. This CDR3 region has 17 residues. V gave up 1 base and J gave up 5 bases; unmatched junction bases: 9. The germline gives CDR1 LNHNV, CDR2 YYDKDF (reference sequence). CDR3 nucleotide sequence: TGTGCCACCAGCAGAGCCTTCGGCGGGGGGGGGAACAATGAGCAGTTCTTC. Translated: CATSRAFGGGGNNEQFF.

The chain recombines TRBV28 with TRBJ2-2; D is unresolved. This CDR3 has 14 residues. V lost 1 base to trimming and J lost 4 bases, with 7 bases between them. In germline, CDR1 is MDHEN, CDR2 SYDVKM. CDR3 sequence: CASSLLGSTGELFF. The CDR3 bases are TGTGCCAGCAGTTTATTGGGGTCCACCGGGGAGCTGTTTTTT.

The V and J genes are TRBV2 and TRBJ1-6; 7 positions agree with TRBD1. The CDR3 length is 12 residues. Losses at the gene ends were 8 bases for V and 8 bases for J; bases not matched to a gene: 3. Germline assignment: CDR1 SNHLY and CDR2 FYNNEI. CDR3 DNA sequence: TGTGCCAGCCGACAGGGATATTCACCCCTCCACTTT. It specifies CASRQGYSPLHF.

CDR3 DNA: TGTGCCAGCAGCTCCGCGGGGGGCGGGGAGACCCAGTACTTC. Translating it yields CASSSAGGGETQYF. The chain employs TRBV7-6 and TRBJ2-5; 8 positions match TRBD2. CDR3 length: 14 residues. CDR1 SGHVS and CDR2 FNYEAQ come from the germline V gene. V lost 4 bases and J lost 5; bases outside the gene matches: 6.

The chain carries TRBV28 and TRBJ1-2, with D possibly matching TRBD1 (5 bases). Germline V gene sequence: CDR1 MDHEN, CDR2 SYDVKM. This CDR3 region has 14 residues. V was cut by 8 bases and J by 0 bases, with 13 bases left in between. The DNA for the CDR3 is TGTGCCAGCGAAAGGGGCAGGGCTAACTATGGCTACACCTTC. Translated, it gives CASERGRANYGYTF.